This TCR beta chain was obtained from a study of graft-versus-host responses after intestinal transplantation. On the study more broadly: Each patient got anti-thymocyte globulin induction, then tacrolimus and steroids for two to four years. Study-wide results and caveats: Early post-transplant HvG declines showed an association with peak circulating GvH clone levels. GvH clones appeared in recipient marrow, some first in ileum or blood.

Details on this clone: Its specificity is unknown.

The method was immunoSEQ multiplex PCR; TCRdb's version includes in-frame clones alone and lacks a portion of them. The profile shows more than 85,000 clones, roughly 80% of them singletons. There are 16 residues in the CDR3. Between the trimmed V and J ends, which lost 4 bases and 5 bases, there was a span of 21 bases. In germline, CDR1 is SGHTS, CDR2 YDEGEE. This receptor was taken from a human donor who received an intestinal transplant. The chain combines TRBV5-8 with TRBJ2-5; D is perhaps TRBD1 (7 bases). The specimen was unstimulated CD4+ T cells sorted from spleen or lymph node cells, collected before intestinal transplant. CDR3 in amino acids: CASSIGGQPGGETQYF. The CDR3 nucleotides are TGTGCCAGCAGCATAGGGGGACAGCCCGGAGGGGAGACCCAGTACTTC. Using reference TRBV5-8 and TRBJ2-5 for the parts outside the CDR3, the full variable domain is EAGVTQSPTHLIKTRGQQATLRCSPISGHTSVYWYQQALGLGLQFLLWYDEGEERNRGNFPPRFSGRQFPNYSSELNVNALELEDSALYLCASSIGGQPGGETQYFGPGTRLLVL.